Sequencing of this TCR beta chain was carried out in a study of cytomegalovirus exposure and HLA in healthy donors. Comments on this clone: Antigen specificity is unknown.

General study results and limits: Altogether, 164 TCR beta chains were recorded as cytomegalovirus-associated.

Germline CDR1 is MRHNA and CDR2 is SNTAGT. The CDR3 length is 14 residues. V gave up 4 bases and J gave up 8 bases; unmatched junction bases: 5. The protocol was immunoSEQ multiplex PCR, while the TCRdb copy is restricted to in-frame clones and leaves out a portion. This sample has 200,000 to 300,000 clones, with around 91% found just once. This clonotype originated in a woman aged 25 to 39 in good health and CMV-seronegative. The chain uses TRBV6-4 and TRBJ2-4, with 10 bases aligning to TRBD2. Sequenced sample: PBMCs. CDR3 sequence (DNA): TGTGCCAGCAGTGGCATGCTAGCGGGAGACATTCAGTACTTC. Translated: CASSGMLAGDIQYF.